Listed here are 15 T cell receptor beta chains from one sample, sequenced in a study of cytomegalovirus exposure and HLA in healthy donors. PCR involved 60 Vbeta and 13 Jbeta primers. The repertoire was sequenced with immunoSEQ multiplex PCR; TCRdb's copy has only in-frame clones and lacks some. The sample shows about 190,000 clones, 60% to 80% of them seen only once. Sequencing was done on a sample of PBMCs. The receptors derive from a woman aged 25 to 39 in good health and CMV-seropositive.

This rearrangement joins TRBV7-9 to TRBJ1-4; 8 positions match TRBD1. CDR1 is SEHNR and CDR2 is FQNEAQ in the germline V gene (reference sequence). Losses at the gene ends were 3 bases for V and 0 bases for J; bases not matched to a gene: 3. CDR3 length: 16 residues. CDR3 nucleotide sequence: TGTGCCAGCAGCTTCGGGACAGGAGCAACTAATGAAAAACTGTTTTTT. Amino acid sequence: CASSFGTGATNEKLFF.

The J gene is TRBJ2-1, the V gene TRBV9; 9 bases line up with TRBD2. Germline CDR1 and CDR2: SGDLS and YYNGEE. The J segment lost 9 bases and the V segment lost 4 bases, leaving 11 bases of the junction unmatched. The CDR3 covers 15 residues. The CDR3 DNA reads as TGTGCCAGCAGCCGCCTAGTAGCGGGAGTAGGTGAGCAGTTCTTC. Encoded protein: CASSRLVAGVGEQFF.

This clone was observed a single time. The chain has TRBV5-6 and TRBJ1-2; D is ambiguous. V lost 5 bases, J lost 6 bases, and 17 bases lay in between. Per germline, CDR1 SGHDT and CDR2 YYEEEE. The CDR3 is made up of 14 amino acids. The CDR3 loop reads CASSWVYPEDGYTF. The CDR3 DNA reads TGTGCCAGCAGTTGGGTCTATCCGGAGGATGGCTACACCTTC.

V usage is TRBV28 and J usage is TRBJ1-6; the D is unclear. V lost 4 bases and J 13 bases, leaving 17 bases between the germline ends. The CDR3 covers 14 residues. Germline CDR1 MDHEN, CDR2 SYDVKM. The CDR3 is CASSSGGVDLPLHF. Here the CDR3 DNA reads TGTGCCAGCAGTTCCGGCGGAGTTGACTTGCCCCTCCACTTT.

In regard to this clone: At one end, the junction sequence differs from germline, possibly due to a read error. This rearrangement joins TRBV5-5 to TRBJ1-2, with TRBD1 matching 7 bases. Germline values: CDR1 SGHKS, CDR2 YYEKEE (reference sequence). The CDR3 loop spans 15 amino acids. The CDR3 coding sequence is TGTGCCAGCACCTTGATAGGGACAGCGACTTATGGCTACACCTTC. Protein product: CASTLIGTATYGYTF.

The chain joins TRBV7-2 to TRBJ2-5; D gene ambiguous. Germline values: CDR1 SGHTA, CDR2 FQGNSA. V lost 0 bases to trimming and J lost 0 bases, with 8 bases between them. CDR3 length equals 15 residues. CDR3 nucleotides: TGTGCCAGCAGCTTAGCATCCGCGTACCAAGAGACCCAGTACTTC. This codes for CASSLASAYQETQYF.

This chain connects TRBV7-9 to TRBJ2-5; a weak D match, TRBD2 (5 bases). The CDR3 sequence is 15 residues long. The germline CDR1 and CDR2 sequences are SEHNR and FQNEAQ (reference sequence). Trimming cost V 5 bases and J 2 bases, with 15 bases left between them. CDR3 residues: CASSITGFRQETQYF. In nucleotides, the CDR3 is TGTGCCAGCAGCATAACGGGGTTCAGGCAAGAGACCCAGTACTTC.

This chain links TRBV4-1 with TRBJ1-2; TRBD1 might be the D (6 bases). The CDR3 has 16 residues. V lost 3 bases, J lost 8 bases, and 22 bases lay in between. Germline CDR1 reads MGHRA; CDR2 reads YSYEKL. The CDR3 loop is CASSQEPGHNYGGYTF. The CDR3 DNA reads TGCGCCAGCAGCCAGGAACCGGGACACAACTATGGGGGCTACACCTTC.

For this clone: At one end the junction does not follow the germline gene, possibly because of a read error. Here the CDR3 reads CASSPRTADTQYF. The CDR3 DNA reads as TGTGCTAGCAGCCCACGGACAGCTGATACGCAGTATTTT. The chain uses TRBV7-7 and TRBJ2-3; tentatively, D is TRBD1 (6 bases). This CDR3 spans 13 amino acids. In germline, CDR1 is SSHAT, CDR2 FNYEAQ (reference sequence).

This rearrangement joins TRBV28 to TRBJ2-7; a weak D match, TRBD1 (6 bases). The germline gives CDR1 MDHEN, CDR2 SYDVKM. Trimming pared 5 bases from V and 3 bases from J, leaving 11 bases between. There are 13 residues in the CDR3. The CDR3 reads CASSTSTGYEQYF. The CDR3 nucleotides read TGTGCCAGCAGTACCTCGACAGGCTACGAGCAGTACTTC.

The sample holds a few counts of this clone. The chain recombines TRBV6-5 with TRBJ1-1; tentative D call: TRBD1 (5 bases). V was cut by 7 bases and J by 6 bases, with 9 bases left in between. The germline CDR1 and CDR2 sequences are MNHEY and SVGAGI. The CDR3 spans 11 residues. The CDR3 DNA sequence: TGTGCCAGCATTTCGGGGGCTGAAGCTTTCTTT. Translated, it gives CASISGAEAFF.

Worth noting for this clone: As the CDR3 is not closed by the conserved phenylalanine or tryptophan, this likely results from a read error. Because the CDR3's place on the DNA is in doubt, the DNA is left out and the CDR3 is given as listed by TCRdb. The genes are TRBV30 and TRBJ1-2. The CDR3 has 12 residues if both end residues are counted. Germline V gene data show CDR1 as GTSNPN and CDR2 as SVGIG (reference sequence). Here the CDR3 reads CAWSVSGANLIA.

V is TRBV6-5 and J is TRBJ2-3, with a tentative D call TRBD2 (6 bases). This CDR3 has 13 amino acids. V lost 10 bases, J lost 3 bases, and 14 bases lay in between. Germline V gives CDR1 MNHEY, CDR2 SVGAGI. In DNA, the CDR3 is TGTGCCACCAAACGGGGACTGACAGATACGCAGTATTTT. Its translation is CATKRGLTDTQYF.

The rearrangement joins TRBV28 to TRBJ2-7, with D uncertain. CDR1 is MDHEN and CDR2 is SYDVKM in the germline V gene. The length of the CDR3 is 14 residues. Trimming shortened V by 5 bases and J by 4 bases, and 15 bases separated the two germline ends. The CDR3 DNA reads as TGTGCCAGCAGTCTACCTGACACCGGTTACGAGCAGTACTTC. Translated: CASSLPDTGYEQYF.

This sequence joins TRBV4-3 and TRBJ1-3, with TRBD1 matching over 7 bases. This CDR3 has 16 residues. V lost 0 bases and J lost 2; bases outside the gene matches: 4. CDR1 LGHNA and CDR2 YSLEER come from the germline V gene. This CDR3 reads CASSQDPQGAGNTIYF. DNA for the CDR3: TGCGCCAGCAGCCAAGATCCCCAGGGGGCTGGAAACACCATATATTTT.